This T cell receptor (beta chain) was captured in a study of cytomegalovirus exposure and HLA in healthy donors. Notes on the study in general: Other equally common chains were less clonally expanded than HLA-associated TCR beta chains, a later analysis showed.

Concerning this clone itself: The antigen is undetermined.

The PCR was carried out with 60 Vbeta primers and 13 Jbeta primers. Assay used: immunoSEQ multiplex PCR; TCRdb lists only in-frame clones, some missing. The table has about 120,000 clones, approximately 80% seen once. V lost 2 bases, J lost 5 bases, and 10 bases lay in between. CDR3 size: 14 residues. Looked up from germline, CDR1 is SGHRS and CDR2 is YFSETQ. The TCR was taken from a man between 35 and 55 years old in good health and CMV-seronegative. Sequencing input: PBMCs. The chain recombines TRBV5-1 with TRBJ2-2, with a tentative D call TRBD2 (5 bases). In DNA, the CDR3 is TGCGCCAGCAGCTTAATCCGCGGGACCGGGGAGCTGTTTTTT. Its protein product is CASSLIRGTGELFF.